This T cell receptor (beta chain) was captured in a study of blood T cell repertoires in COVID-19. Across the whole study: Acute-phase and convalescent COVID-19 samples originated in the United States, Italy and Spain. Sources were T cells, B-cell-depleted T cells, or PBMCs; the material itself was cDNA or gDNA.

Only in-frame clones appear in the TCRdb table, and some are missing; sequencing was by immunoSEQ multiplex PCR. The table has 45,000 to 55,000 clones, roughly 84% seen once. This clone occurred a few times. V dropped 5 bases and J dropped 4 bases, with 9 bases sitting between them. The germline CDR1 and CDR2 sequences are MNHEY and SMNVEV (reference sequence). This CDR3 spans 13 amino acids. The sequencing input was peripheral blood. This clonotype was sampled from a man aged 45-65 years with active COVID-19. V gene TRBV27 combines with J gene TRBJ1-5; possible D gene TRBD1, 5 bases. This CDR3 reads CASSRTPNQPQHF. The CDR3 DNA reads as TGTGCCAGCAGTAGGACACCTAATCAGCCCCAGCATTTT.